A single sample gave rise to the 14 T cell receptor beta chains below, sequenced in a study of Graves' ophthalmopathy and Graves' hyperthyroidism. Beta-chain TCR CDR3 regions were amplified from RNA transcripts. HTBI-primed first-round RT-PCR preceded second-round multiplex PCR. One entry per CDR3 protein results from TCRdb running MiXCR on the multiplex PCR reads. The sample has approximately 410,000 distinct CDR3 sequences, 15% seen once. The sequencing sample was made of peripheral blood. The source of these receptors is a woman younger than 35 with stable Graves' hyperthyroidism.

The table lists this clonotype with many counts. This sequence joins TRBV12-3 or TRBV12-4 and TRBJ1-2, with 11 bases that match TRBD1. This CDR3 has 13 residues. V was clipped by 7 bases and J by 8 bases; unmatched bases: 6. The DNA of the CDR3 is TGTGCCAGCACCTCGGACAGGGGGCGAGGCTACACCTTC. Amino acids: CASTSDRGRGYTF.

This chain links TRBV9 with TRBJ2-2, with 8 nucleotides matching TRBD2. The CDR3 has 14 residues. Germline V gene data show CDR1 as SGDLS and CDR2 as YYNGEE. Trimming cost V 4 bases and J 5 bases; bases outside gene matches: 4. The CDR3 sequence: CASSYRLATGELFF. The DNA of the CDR3 is TGTGCCAGCAGCTACCGACTAGCGACCGGGGAGCTGTTTTTT.

This clonotype appeared a few times. A much larger clone is a single base away; this may be a read error. The V call is TRBV6-5, the J call TRBJ1-5, with D possibly TRBD1 on 6 matching bases. Germline CDR1 and CDR2: MNHEY and SVGAGI. This CDR3 contains 13 residues. CDR3 coding DNA: TGTGCCAGCACAACGGGGGCAAGGCAGCCCAAGCATTTT. Its protein product is CASTTGARQPKHF.

This clonotype was seen many times. The chain uses TRBV12-3 or TRBV12-4 and TRBJ1-6; no definite D call. The V end lost 4 bases, the J end lost 6 bases, and 13 bases lay between the germline ends. This CDR3 spans 15 amino acids. CDR3 coding DNA: TGTGCCAGCAGTTCGCCGGGGTTCCCTAATTCACCCCTCCACTTT. Its translation is CASSSPGFPNSPLHF.

This clonotype was counted ten times or more. The CDR3 DNA is TGTGCCAGCAGGCCGCTGCGGGACAGGGCCTCTGGAAACACCATATATTTT. Translation gives CASRPLRDRASGNTIYF. V gene TRBV6-4 combines with J gene TRBJ1-3; 9 nucleotides match TRBD1. V was clipped by 6 bases and J by 0 bases; unmatched bases: 9. This CDR3 comprises 17 residues. Per the germline V gene, CDR1 is MRHNA and CDR2 is SNTAGT.

This clonotype was seen only a few times. The gene calls are TRBV20-1 and TRBJ1-2, with 8 positions matching TRBD1. The germline V gene has CDR1 DFQATT and CDR2 SNEGSKA (reference sequence). The CDR3 totals 13 residues. Losses at the gene ends were 3 bases for V and 8 bases for J; bases not matched to a gene: 8. This CDR3 is CSARGPGGWGYTF. CDR3 in DNA: TGCAGTGCTAGGGGGCCAGGGGGCTGGGGCTACACCTTC.

This clonotype was detected ten times or more. A much larger clone lies one base from this, so it may be a read error. The rearrangement joins TRBV12-3 or TRBV12-4 to TRBJ2-7; 7 bases are a match to TRBD2. CDR3 length equals 14 residues. J gave up 9 bases and V 3 bases, and 11 bases lay outside the gene matches. Here the CDR3 reads CASSFLVSGSGQYF. In nucleotides, the CDR3 is TGTGCCAGCAGTTTTCTGGTTAGCGGGTCCGGGCAGTACTTC.

Ten or more counts support this clonotype. The chain employs TRBV6-1 and TRBJ2-7; D not resolved. Between the trimmed V and J ends, which lost 5 bases and 4 bases, there was a span of 18 bases. The CDR3 loop spans 15 amino acids. Germline CDR1 reads MNHNS; CDR2 reads SASEGT. The CDR3 coding sequence is TGTGCCAGCAGTATAAGTGGAGTAGGGCTATACGAGCAGTACTTC. This encodes CASSISGVGLYEQYF.

The count of this clonotype is one. The chain combines TRBV28 with TRBJ2-4, with D maybe TRBD2 (5 bases). Trimming stripped 3 bases from V and 3 bases from J, with 9 bases between. The germline CDR1 and CDR2 sequences are MDHEN and SYDVKM. The CDR3 sequence is 14 residues long. DNA of the CDR3: TGTGCCAGCAGTTTCCCCCGGGACAAAAACATTCAGTACTTC. It yields the protein CASSFPRDKNIQYF.

This chain uses TRBV24-1 with TRBJ1-2; the match to TRBD1 covers 7 bases. CDR1 is KGHDR and CDR2 is SFDVKD in the germline V gene. V gave up 9 bases and J gave up 0 bases; unmatched junction bases: 3. CDR3 length equals 13 residues. CDR3 amino acids: CATQGQSNYGYTF. The CDR3 DNA sequence: TGTGCCACCCAGGGACAGTCTAACTATGGCTACACCTTC.

This chain joins TRBV20-1 and TRBJ2-7, with D perhaps matching TRBD1 (6 bases). The germline V gene has CDR1 DFQATT and CDR2 SNEGSKA (reference sequence). V lost 6 bases to trimming and J lost 0 bases, with 15 bases between them. CDR3 length: 14 amino acids. The CDR3 loop is CSALTGSFSYEQYF. The CDR3 DNA sequence: TGCAGTGCCCTGACAGGATCTTTCTCCTACGAGCAGTACTTC.

This clonotype appeared many times. As DNA, the CDR3 is TGTGCCAGCGGCTTCGACAGAGCCTATGGCTACACCTTC. Translation gives CASGFDRAYGYTF. The chain has TRBV27 and TRBJ1-2; D may be TRBD1 (5 bases). Germline V CDR1 and CDR2: MNHEY, SMNVEV (reference sequence). The length of the CDR3 is 13 residues. Trimming took off 8 bases at V and 4 bases at J, with 14 bases between the two ends.

The J gene is TRBJ1-5, the V gene TRBV6-1; perhaps TRBD1 as D (6 bases). The V end was cut by 8 bases, the J end by 0 bases, with 8 bases between. Per germline, CDR1 MNHNS and CDR2 SASEGT. The CDR3 extends over 13 amino acids. This chain's CDR3 is CASAGDSNQPQHF. For the CDR3, the DNA is TGTGCCAGCGCAGGGGATAGCAATCAGCCCCAGCATTTT.

Ten or more counts support this clonotype. It may be a read error: a sequence one base away is much more abundant. The chain couples TRBV20-1 to TRBJ2-5; tentative D call: TRBD2 (5 bases). Germline CDR1 is DFQATT and CDR2 is SNEGSKA (reference sequence). V lost 3 bases and J lost 5, with 16 bases in between. The CDR3 totals 14 residues. For the CDR3, the DNA is TGCAGTGCTAGGTATCCAAACCGAGGGGAGACCCAGTACTTC. It translates to CSARYPNRGETQYF.